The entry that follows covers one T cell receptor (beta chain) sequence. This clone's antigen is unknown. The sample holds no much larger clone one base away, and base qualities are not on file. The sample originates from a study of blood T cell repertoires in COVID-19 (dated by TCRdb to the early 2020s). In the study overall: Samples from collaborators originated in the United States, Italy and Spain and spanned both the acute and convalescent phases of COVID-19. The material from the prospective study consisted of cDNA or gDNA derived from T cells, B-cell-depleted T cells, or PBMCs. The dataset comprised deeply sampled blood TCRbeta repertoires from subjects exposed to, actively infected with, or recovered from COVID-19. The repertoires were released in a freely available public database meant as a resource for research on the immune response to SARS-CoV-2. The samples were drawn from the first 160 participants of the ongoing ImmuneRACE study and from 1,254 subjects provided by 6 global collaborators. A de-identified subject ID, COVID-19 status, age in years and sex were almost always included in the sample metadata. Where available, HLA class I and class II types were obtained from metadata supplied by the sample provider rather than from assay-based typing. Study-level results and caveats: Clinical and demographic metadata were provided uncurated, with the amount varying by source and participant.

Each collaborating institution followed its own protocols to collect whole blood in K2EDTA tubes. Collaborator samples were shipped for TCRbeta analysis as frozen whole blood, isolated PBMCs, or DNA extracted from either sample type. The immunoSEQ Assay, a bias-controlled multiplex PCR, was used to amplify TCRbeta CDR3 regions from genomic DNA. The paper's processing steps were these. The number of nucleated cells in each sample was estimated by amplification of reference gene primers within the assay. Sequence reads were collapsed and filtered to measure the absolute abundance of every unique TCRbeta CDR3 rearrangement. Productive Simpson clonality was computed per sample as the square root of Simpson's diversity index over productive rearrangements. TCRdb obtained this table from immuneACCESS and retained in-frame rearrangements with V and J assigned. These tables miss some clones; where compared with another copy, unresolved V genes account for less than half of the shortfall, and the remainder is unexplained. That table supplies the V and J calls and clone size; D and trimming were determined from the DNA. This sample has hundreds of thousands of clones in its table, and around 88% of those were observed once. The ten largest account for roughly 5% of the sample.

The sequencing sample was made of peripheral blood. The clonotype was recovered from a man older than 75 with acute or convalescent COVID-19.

The DNA sequence follows: TGTGCCAGCAGCGCCGGGACTAGTAACGGTGAGCAGTTCTTC. This sequence encodes CASSAGTSNGEQFF. The chain links TRBV6-4 with TRBJ2-1; 8 bases in the middle match TRBD2. The germline V gene gives CDR1 as MRHNA and CDR2 as SNTAGT. Measured from the cysteine to the phenylalanine, the CDR3 is 14 residues long. Just the 42-base CDR3 DNA is kept, in frame starting at base 1. V is cut back by 6 bases and J by 9 bases, with 10 bases in the junction unmatched.